Below, 17 T cell receptor beta chains from the same sample are listed, as sequenced in a study of Ad26.COV2.S vaccination and SARS-CoV-2 variants. Measured with immunoSEQ multiplex PCR; TCRdb has only the in-frame clones, and not every one. The table has hundreds of thousands of clones, more than 80% seen once. Treatment in this sample: roughly 20 received Ad26.COV2.S at low or high dose, single or two shots; roughly five received placebo; per-sample allocation not given. Sampling happened 63 days after the first vaccine or placebo injection. The sample was peripheral blood, taken in a trial of Ad26.COV2.S vaccine versus placebo. These receptors all stem from a person aged 18-60 years who received the Ad26.COV2.S COVID-19 vaccine or a placebo.

On this clone itself: This specimen includes other DNA sequences encoding the same CDR3. CDR3 DNA sequence: TGCGCCAGCAGCTTAGGACAGGCTAACTATGGCTACACCTTC. The encoded protein is CASSLGQANYGYTF. V gene TRBV5-1 combines with J gene TRBJ1-2; TRBD1 matches at 7 bases. The CDR3 runs 14 residues. From germline, CDR1 is SGHRS and CDR2 YFSETQ. After removal of 2 bases from V and 0 bases from J, the junction contained 1 base not matched to a gene.

This chain links TRBV29-1 with TRBJ2-5; tentatively, D is TRBD1 or TRBD2 (6 bases each). CDR3 length equals 14 residues. Germline-derived CDR1 and CDR2 are SQVTM and ANQGSEA. The V and J ends lost 6 bases and 4 bases respectively, with 18 bases between them. As DNA, the CDR3 is TGCAGCGTGGGAGTCCCCAGGGGAGGAGAGACCCAGTACTTC. This codes for CSVGVPRGGETQYF.

As regards this clone: Other DNA sequences in this specimen translate into the identical CDR3. This chain uses TRBV7-9 with TRBJ2-7; D remains unclear. CDR1 and CDR2 from the germline V gene are SEHNR and FQNEAQ (reference sequence). Trimming took 0 bases from V and 0 from J, leaving 6 bases between them. CDR3 size: 14 residues. The CDR3 protein is CASSLAGSSYEQYF. Here the CDR3 DNA reads TGTGCCAGCAGCTTAGCCGGGTCCTCCTACGAGCAGTACTTC.

The rearrangement joins TRBV5-4 to TRBJ1-2; 7 bases line up with TRBD1. Looked up from germline, CDR1 is SGHNT and CDR2 is YYREEE (reference sequence). The length of the CDR3 is 15 residues. V lost 0 bases to trimming and J lost 4 bases; unmatched junction nucleotides: 6. CDR3 in DNA: TGTGCCAGCAGCTTGGCTCAGGGGGTTCCCTATGGCTACACCTTC. Amino acids: CASSLAQGVPYGYTF.

V is TRBV6-2 or TRBV6-3 and J is TRBJ1-4; D uncertain. The CDR3 is made up of 15 amino acids. The germline gives CDR1 MNHEY, CDR2 SVGEGT. V lost 5 bases, J lost 6 bases, and 16 bases lay in between. The CDR3 is CASSVYPGWDEKLFF. For the CDR3, the DNA is TGTGCCAGCAGTGTCTATCCGGGCTGGGATGAAAAACTGTTTTTT.

The V gene is TRBV10-3, the J gene TRBJ1-3; D call uncertain. The V end was cut by 7 bases, the J end by 3 bases, with 10 bases between. Germline V gene data show CDR1 as ENHRY and CDR2 as SYGVKD. This CDR3 contains 13 residues. The CDR3 DNA sequence: TGTGCCATCACTAAGGACGGTGGAAACACCATATATTTT. Translating gives CAITKDGGNTIYF.

The CDR3 DNA sequence: TGTGCCAGCAGCGATGGACAGGCCTACAATGAGCAGTTCTTC. Its protein is CASSDGQAYNEQFF. The chain combines TRBV5-6 with TRBJ2-1, with 7 bases matching TRBD1. Germline trimming cut 4 bases from V and 2 bases from J; bases unmatched to any gene: 3. Looked up from germline, CDR1 is SGHDT and CDR2 is YYEEEE. This CDR3 contains 14 residues.

This clone was seen more than once but under ten times. The genes are TRBV7-9 and TRBJ1-1, with D possibly being TRBD1 (5 bases). V gave up 7 bases and J gave up 0 bases, with 15 bases separating them. Looked up from germline, CDR1 is SEHNR and CDR2 is FQNEAQ (reference sequence). The CDR3 loop spans 15 amino acids. For the CDR3, the DNA is TGTGCCAGCACGTTTTGGGGACCTTTGAACACTGAAGCTTTCTTT. Protein sequence: CASTFWGPLNTEAFF. Using reference TRBV7-9 and TRBJ1-1 for the parts outside the CDR3, the full variable domain is DTGVSQNPRHKITKRGQNVTFRCDPISEHNRLYWYRQTLGQGPEFLTYFQNEAQLEKSRLLSDRFSAERPKGSFSTLEIQRTEQGDSAMYLCASTFWGPLNTEAFFGQGTRLTVV.

The genes are TRBV4-2 and TRBJ1-1, with 7 bases fitting TRBD1. The CDR3 has 13 residues. Unmatched junction bases numbered 2, after V lost 4 bases and J lost 3 bases. The germline V gene has CDR1 LGHNA and CDR2 YNFKEQ. The DNA of the CDR3 is TGTGCCAGCAGCCCAGGGGGGGACACTGAAGCTTTCTTT. Residues: CASSPGGDTEAFF.

The CDR3 DNA follows: TGTGCCTGGAGCACTTTGGCGGGAGGACCGAATACGCAGTATTTT. Amino acid sequence: CAWSTLAGGPNTQYF. The chain links TRBV30 to TRBJ2-3; TRBD2 aligns across 8 bases. CDR1 GTSNPN and CDR2 SVGIG come from the germline V gene (reference sequence). V gave up 3 bases and J gave up 7 bases; unmatched junction bases: 12. This CDR3 spans 15 amino acids. Variable domain in full (rest from reference TRBV30 and TRBJ2-3): SQTIHQWPATLVQPVGSPLSLECTVEGTSNPNLYWYRQAAGRGLQLLFYSVGIGQISSEVPQNLSASRPQDRQFILSSKKLLLSDSGFYLCAWSTLAGGPNTQYFGPGTRLTVL.

The chain employs TRBV7-8 and TRBJ2-7; TRBD2 is a possible D gene (6 bases). Germline V lookup: CDR1 SGHVS, CDR2 FQNEAQ. This CDR3 has 14 residues. V was cut by 3 bases and J by 3 bases, with 12 bases left in between. The CDR3 reads CASSFGGQLYEQYF. CDR3 bases: TGTGCCAGCAGCTTCGGGGGTCAACTCTACGAGCAGTACTTC.

This clone was seen a single time. The V and J genes are TRBV19 and TRBJ2-5; TRBD2 matches at 10 bases. Per germline, CDR1 LNHDA and CDR2 SQIVND (reference sequence). Trimming took 2 bases from V and 2 from J; bases not matched to a gene: 5. The CDR3 totals 16 residues. Here the CDR3 reads CASSISSGGLQETQYF. For the CDR3, the DNA is TGTGCCAGTAGTATATCTAGCGGGGGCCTACAAGAGACCCAGTACTTC.

This clone showed up just once. The rearrangement uses TRBV6-4 and TRBJ2-2; D remains ambiguous. The germline V and J ends were trimmed by 4 bases and 1 base, with 10 bases remaining between them. CDR1 and CDR2 from the germline V gene are MRHNA and SNTAGT. The CDR3 is made up of 15 amino acids. CDR3 in amino acids: CASSVSALNTGELFF. The CDR3 DNA follows: TGTGCCAGCAGTGTGAGTGCTCTGAACACCGGGGAGCTGTTTTTT.

The rearrangement uses TRBV10-3 and TRBJ2-3; weak D call: TRBD2 (5 bases). The length of the CDR3 is 14 residues. In germline, CDR1 is ENHRY, CDR2 SYGVKD. With 0 bases removed from V and 7 bases from J, the gap between germline ends came to 11 bases. The DNA of the CDR3 is TGTGCCATCAGTGAGTCAGGAGGATCTCATACGCAGTATTTT. It is translated as CAISESGGSHTQYF.

The V call is TRBV7-2, the J call TRBJ1-2; unclear D gene. Trimming took off 5 bases at V and 8 bases at J, with 15 bases between the two ends. Germline CDR1 SGHTA, CDR2 FQGNSA. There are 13 residues in the CDR3. The CDR3 DNA reads TGTGCCAGCAGCGTTGACGGACTAAGAGGCTACACCTTC. It is translated as CASSVDGLRGYTF.

This chain uses TRBV6-5 with TRBJ2-2, with 7 bases fitting TRBD1. CDR1 and CDR2 (germline): MNHEY, SVGAGI. The CDR3 extends over 15 amino acids. V shed 2 bases, J shed 5 bases, and the junction held 5 bases outside the gene matches. CDR3 protein: CASSYAAGGTGELFF. CDR3 nucleotides: TGTGCCAGCAGTTACGCGGCAGGGGGTACCGGGGAGCTGTTTTTT.

The rearrangement joins TRBV6-2 or TRBV6-3 to TRBJ2-1; D is unclear. CDR1 and CDR2 (germline): MNHEY, SVGEGT. The ends were cut back, 4 bases at V and 3 bases at J, with 10 bases in the middle. The CDR3 runs 14 residues. The CDR3 reads CASSSLGLYNEQFF. The CDR3 DNA is TGTGCCAGCAGTTCATTAGGTCTCTACAATGAGCAGTTCTTC.